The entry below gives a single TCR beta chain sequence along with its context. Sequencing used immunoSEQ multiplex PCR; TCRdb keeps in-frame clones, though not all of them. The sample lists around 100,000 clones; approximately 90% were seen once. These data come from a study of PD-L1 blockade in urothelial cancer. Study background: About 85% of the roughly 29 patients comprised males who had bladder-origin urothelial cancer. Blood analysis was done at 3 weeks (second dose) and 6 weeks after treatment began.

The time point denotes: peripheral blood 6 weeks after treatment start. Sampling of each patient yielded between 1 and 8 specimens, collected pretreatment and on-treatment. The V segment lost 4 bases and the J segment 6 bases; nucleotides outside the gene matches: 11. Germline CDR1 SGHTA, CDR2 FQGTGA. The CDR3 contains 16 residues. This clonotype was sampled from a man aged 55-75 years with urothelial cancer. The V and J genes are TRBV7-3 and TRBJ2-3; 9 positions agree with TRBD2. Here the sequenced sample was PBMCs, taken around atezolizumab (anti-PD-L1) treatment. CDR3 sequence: CASSSSRRTSADTQYF. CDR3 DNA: TGTGCCAGCAGCTCATCCCGGCGGACTAGCGCGGATACGCAGTATTTT.